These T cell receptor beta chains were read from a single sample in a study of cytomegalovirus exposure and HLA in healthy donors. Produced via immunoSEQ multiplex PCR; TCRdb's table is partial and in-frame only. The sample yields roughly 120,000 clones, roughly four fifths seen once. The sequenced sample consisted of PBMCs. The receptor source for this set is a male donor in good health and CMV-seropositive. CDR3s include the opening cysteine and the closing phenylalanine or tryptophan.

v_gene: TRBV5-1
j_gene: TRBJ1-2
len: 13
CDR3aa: CASTAGGANGYTF

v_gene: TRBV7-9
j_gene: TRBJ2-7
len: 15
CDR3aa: CASRSGLAGNYEQYF

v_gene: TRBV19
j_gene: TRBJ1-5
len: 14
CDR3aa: CASSIQGEGQPQHF

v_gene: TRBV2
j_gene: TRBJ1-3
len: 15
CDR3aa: CASSEDRASGNTIYF

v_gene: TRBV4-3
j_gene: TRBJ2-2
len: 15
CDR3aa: CASSLQTGYTGELFF

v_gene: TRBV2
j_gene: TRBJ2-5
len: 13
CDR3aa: CASSEARAETQYF

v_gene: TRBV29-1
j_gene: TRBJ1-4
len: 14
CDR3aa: CSVEGQGPNEKLFF

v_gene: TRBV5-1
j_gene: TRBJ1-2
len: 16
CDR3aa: CASSLFPAQGAPGYTF

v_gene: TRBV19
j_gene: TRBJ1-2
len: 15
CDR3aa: CASSLGTPIDYGYTF

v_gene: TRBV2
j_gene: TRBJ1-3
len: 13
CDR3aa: CASSDAGENTIYF

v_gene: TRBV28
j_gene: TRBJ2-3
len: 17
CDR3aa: CASRLIPGQGASDTQYF

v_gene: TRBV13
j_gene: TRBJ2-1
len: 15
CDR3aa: CASSLGLAGGNEQFF

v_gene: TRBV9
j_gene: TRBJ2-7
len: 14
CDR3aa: CASSVDGHGGEQYF

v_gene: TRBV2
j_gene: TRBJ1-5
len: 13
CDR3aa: CASTGQNNQPQHF

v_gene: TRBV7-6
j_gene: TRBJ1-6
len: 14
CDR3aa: CASSHLDRTSPLHF

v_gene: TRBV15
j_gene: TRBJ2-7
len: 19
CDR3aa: CATSRDLVGTSGRAYEQYF

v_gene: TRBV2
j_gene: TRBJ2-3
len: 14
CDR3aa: CASSTGDTPDTQYF

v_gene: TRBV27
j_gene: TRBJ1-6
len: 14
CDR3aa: CASRASSYNSPLHF

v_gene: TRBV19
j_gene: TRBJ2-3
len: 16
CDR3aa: CASSKEAVPTTDTQYF

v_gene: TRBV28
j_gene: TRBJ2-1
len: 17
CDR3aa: CASTSRRGTSGSYEQFF

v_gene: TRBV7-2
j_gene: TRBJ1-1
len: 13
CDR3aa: CASTLGVVTEAFF

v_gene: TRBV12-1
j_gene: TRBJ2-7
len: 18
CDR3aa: CASSFPGGGPQGGYEQYF